Below are 19 T cell receptor beta chains sequenced from a single sample in a study of blood T cell repertoires in COVID-19 (dated by TCRdb to about 2020). The library relied on the immunoSEQ multiplex PCR assay. TCRdb stores this immuneACCESS table with in-frame sequences only. Part of the clones is absent; in the studies checked, under half of the shortfall reflects unresolved V genes, and no reason is known for the rest. The sample contains about 140,000 clones, around 87% of them found a single time. The ten largest clones capture 5.4% of the sample. Material: peripheral blood. Every receptor here comes from a human donor in a cohort sampled during active COVID-19.

The chain uses TRBV9 and TRBJ2-3, with 7 bases fitting TRBD2. Germline-derived CDR1 and CDR2 are SGDLS and YYNGEE. With 0 bases clipped from V and 4 bases from J, the junction kept 5 bases outside the gene matches. This CDR3 has 15 residues. The CDR3 sequence: CASSVVGGGADTQYF. The CDR3 region has the DNA TGTGCCAGCAGCGTAGTAGGTGGGGGGGCAGATACGCAGTATTTT.

The chain has TRBV5-6 and TRBJ1-4; no reliable D call. The germline V gene has CDR1 SGHDT and CDR2 YYEEEE. V was trimmed by 1 base and J by 0 bases, leaving 7 bases between them. This CDR3 region has 15 residues. CDR3 in DNA: TGTGCCAGCAGCTTGAGACAAACAACTAATGAAAAACTGTTTTTT. This gives the protein CASSLRQTTNEKLFF.

The chain couples TRBV7-2 to TRBJ2-3; 9 bases are shared with TRBD1. The CDR3 spans 14 residues. CDR1 SGHTA and CDR2 FQGNSA come from the germline V gene. J was trimmed by 13 bases and V by 7 bases; bases with no gene match: 15. The CDR3 DNA sequence: TGTGCCAGCACTACAGTGGGACAGGGATTTCAGGAGTATTTT. This encodes CASTTVGQGFQEYF.

The chain recombines TRBV6-5 with TRBJ2-5; 7 bases align to TRBD2. In germline, CDR1 is MNHEY, CDR2 SVGAGI. The CDR3 extends over 12 amino acids. V dropped 6 bases and J dropped 5; count of bases not matched to a gene: 3. Here the CDR3 reads CASRGGYETQYF. The CDR3 DNA reads as TGTGCCAGCAGGGGAGGGTACGAGACCCAGTACTTC.

CDR3: CASSFENSPGELFF. The CDR3 DNA is TGCGCCAGCAGCTTCGAAAACAGCCCGGGGGAGCTGTTTTTT. V gene TRBV5-1 combines with J gene TRBJ2-2; D is ambiguous. Germline V gene sequence: CDR1 SGHRS, CDR2 YFSETQ. This CDR3 has 14 amino acids. The V end was cut by 2 bases, the J end by 8 bases, with 13 bases between.

The J gene is TRBJ2-1, the V gene TRBV5-1; D is unresolved. The CDR3 covers 14 residues. V was cut by 0 bases and J by 3 bases, with 7 bases left in between. The V gene's germline CDR1 is SGHRS and CDR2 YFSETQ. The CDR3 here is CASSLAPGYNEQFF. The CDR3 bases are TGCGCCAGCAGCTTGGCCCCCGGCTACAATGAGCAGTTCTTC.

The V call is TRBV28, the J call TRBJ1-2; TRBD1 might be the D (6 bases). This CDR3 is built from 12 residues. Germline V gene data show CDR1 as MDHEN and CDR2 as SYDVKM. The germline V and J ends were trimmed by 5 bases and 3 bases, with 7 bases remaining between them. CDR3 residues: CASSRQDYGYTF. CDR3 coding DNA: TGTGCCAGCAGTCGACAGGACTATGGCTACACCTTC.

The sample holds many counts of this clone. The chain recombines TRBV7-2 with TRBJ2-2; D perhaps matches TRBD1 (5 bases). Looked up from germline, CDR1 is SGHTA and CDR2 is FQGNSA. V shed 5 bases and J shed 7 bases, with 17 bases lying between them. This CDR3 has 15 amino acids. Written as DNA, the CDR3 is TGTGCCAGCAGCCTCCAGGGTCCTATCGGCGGGGAGCTGTTTTTT. Its translation: CASSLQGPIGGELFF.

The chain combines TRBV5-1 with TRBJ2-2, with D hard to call. V lost 1 base to trimming and J lost 4 bases, with 5 bases between them. Germline-derived CDR1 and CDR2 are SGHRS and YFSETQ. The CDR3 spans 13 residues. CDR3 residues: CASSLISTGELFF. CDR3 nucleotides: TGCGCCAGCAGCTTGATATCCACCGGGGAGCTGTTTTTT.

This clone occurred a few times. The genes are TRBV27 and TRBJ2-2, with 7 nucleotides matching TRBD1. V dropped 2 bases and J dropped 6; count of bases not matched to a gene: 0. The germline V gene has CDR1 MNHEY and CDR2 SMNVEV (reference sequence). CDR3 size: 13 residues. The CDR3 reads CASSLGQAGELFF. DNA of the CDR3: TGTGCCAGCAGTTTAGGACAGGCCGGGGAGCTGTTTTTT.

The rearrangement links TRBV5-6 to TRBJ2-1, with 11 bases fitting TRBD2. The V gene's germline CDR1 is SGHDT and CDR2 YYEEEE. J lost 10 bases, V lost 0 bases, and 9 bases had no gene match. The CDR3 has 16 amino acids. The chain's CDR3 is CASSLGSGGALWEQFF. DNA of the CDR3: TGTGCCAGCAGCTTGGGTAGCGGGGGGGCGCTTTGGGAGCAGTTCTTC.

The V and J genes are TRBV12-3 or TRBV12-4 and TRBJ1-1, with 7 bases aligning to TRBD1. With 5 bases clipped from V and 4 bases from J, the junction kept 4 bases outside the gene matches. The CDR3 is 13 residues long. This CDR3 is CASSLHRGTEAFF. The DNA for the CDR3 is TGTGCCAGCAGTCTCCACAGGGGCACTGAAGCTTTCTTT.

J is TRBJ2-5 and V is TRBV7-9; the D gene is possibly TRBD2 (6 bases). CDR1 and CDR2 from the germline V gene are SEHNR and FQNEAQ (reference sequence). The CDR3 spans 14 residues. The V end lost 5 bases, the J end lost 3 bases, and 13 bases lay between the germline ends. DNA of the CDR3: TGTGCCAGCAGCAATAAGGCGGGGAAAGAGACCCAGTACTTC. This encodes CASSNKAGKETQYF.

This chain connects TRBV5-6 to TRBJ1-2; 8 nucleotides match TRBD1. CDR1 is SGHDT, CDR2 YYEEEE, per germline. The ends lost 1 base at V and 0 bases at J; junction bases unmatched: 5. The CDR3 spans 16 residues. The chain's CDR3 is CASSLTGQAPNYGYTF. The CDR3 nucleotides are TGTGCCAGCAGCTTGACGGGACAGGCCCCTAACTATGGCTACACCTTC.

The chain combines TRBV30 with TRBJ1-1, with 8 positions matching TRBD1. The V gene end was trimmed by 3 bases and the J gene end by 4 bases; junction bases not matched to a gene: 13. Germline loops: CDR1 GTSNPN, CDR2 SVGIG (reference sequence). This CDR3 contains 16 residues. Here the CDR3 DNA reads TGTGCCTGGAGGAGACAGGGGCGAAGGGTTGGCACTGAAGCTTTCTTT. It is translated as CAWRRQGRRVGTEAFF.

This clone was picked up a small number of times. The rearrangement joins TRBV2 to TRBJ2-1; D uncertain. Germline V gene sequence: CDR1 SNHLY, CDR2 FYNNEI. The V end lost 3 bases, the J end lost 9 bases, and 12 bases lay between the germline ends. This CDR3 has 13 residues. CDR3 residues: CASSERPLGEQFF. CDR3 DNA sequence: TGTGCCAGCAGTGAGCGGCCCCTCGGTGAGCAGTTCTTC.

This chain links TRBV7-2 with TRBJ2-3, with no clear D. Trimming shortened V by 3 bases and J by 5 bases, and 9 bases separated the two germline ends. In germline, CDR1 is SGHTA, CDR2 FQGNSA. The CDR3 sequence is 13 residues long. The CDR3 sequence is CASSFSLGDTQYF. DNA of the CDR3: TGTGCCAGCAGCTTCTCCCTCGGAGATACGCAGTATTTT.

The rearrangement uses TRBV11-2 and TRBJ2-2; TRBD1 might be the D (5 bases). Trimming took off 7 bases at V and 0 bases at J, with 12 bases between the two ends. The CDR3 is made up of 15 amino acids. Looked up from germline, CDR1 is SGHAT and CDR2 is FQNNGV. CDR3 amino acids: CASTRTYANTGELFF. The CDR3, as DNA: TGTGCCAGCACCCGGACATACGCGAACACCGGGGAGCTGTTTTTT. The variable domain in full, completed from reference TRBV11-2 and TRBJ2-2, reads EAGVAQSPRYKIIEKRQSVAFWCNPISGHATLYWYQQILGQGPKLLIQFQNNGVVDDSQLPKDRFSAERLKGVDSTLKIQPAKLEDSAVYLCASTRTYANTGELFFGEGSRLTVL.

The rearrangement joins TRBV5-5 to TRBJ1-6, with D perhaps TRBD1 (6 bases). CDR1 is SGHKS and CDR2 is YYEKEE in the germline V gene (reference sequence). Trimming removed 1 base at V and 6 bases at J, with 14 bases between. This CDR3 has 16 residues. The chain's CDR3 is CASSLNPQGINSPLHF. CDR3 DNA sequence: TGTGCCAGCAGCTTGAATCCCCAGGGGATTAATTCACCCCTCCACTTT.